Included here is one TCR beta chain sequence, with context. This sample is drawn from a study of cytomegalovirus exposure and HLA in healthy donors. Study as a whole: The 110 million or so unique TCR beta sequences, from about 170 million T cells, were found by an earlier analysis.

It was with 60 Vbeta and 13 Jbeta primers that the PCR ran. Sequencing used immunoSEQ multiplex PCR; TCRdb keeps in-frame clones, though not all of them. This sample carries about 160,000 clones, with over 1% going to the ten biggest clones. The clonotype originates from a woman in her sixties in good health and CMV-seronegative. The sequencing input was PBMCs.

Here the CDR3 DNA reads TGTGCCAGCAGCAGCACCGGGACTAACTACGAGCAGTACTTC. Encoded protein: CASSSTGTNYEQYF. This rearrangement joins TRBV5-4 to TRBJ2-7; 7 nucleotides line up with TRBD2. The CDR3 sequence is 14 residues long. Germline V gene lookup returns CDR1 SGHNT and CDR2 YYREEE (reference sequence). V gave up 4 bases and J gave up 3 bases; unmatched junction bases: 7.